Listed here are 32 T cell receptor beta chains from one sample, sequenced in a study of T cell clonality in common variable immunodeficiency. TCRdb's table, derived via immunoSEQ multiplex PCR, lists solely in-frame clones and lacks some. Altogether about 21,000 clones were found in the sample, and no singletons occur. The antigens of these receptors remain unknown. Overall study results and limits: Fewer deletions and N-nucleotide insertions were reportedly seen in common variable immunodeficiency TCR beta sequences.

The sample consisted of peripheral blood mononuclear cells. All receptors derive from a human donor with common variable immunodeficiency.

This clone was recorded many times. The read stops 3 residues short of the end of the CDR3; the missing end is completed from the germline J gene. The chain employs TRBV13 and TRBJ2-3, with TRBD2 matching 10 bases. The CDR3 covers 19 residues. With V trimmed by 2 bases and J by 3 bases, 14 bases remained unmatched. Looked up from germline, CDR1 is PRHDT and CDR2 is FYEKMQ (reference sequence). CDR3 in amino acids: CASSLIVFTSGVGTDTQYF. CDR3 bases read: TGTGCCAGCAGCTTAATAGTCTTTACTAGCGGGGTGGGTACAGATACG.

Only a few counts were recorded for this clone. The CDR3 extends 3 residues past the end of the read, so its final part is completed from the germline J gene. The chain has TRBV2 and TRBJ2-1; 12 bases match TRBD2. The ends lost 6 bases at V and 7 bases at J; junction bases unmatched: 7. Germline values: CDR1 SNHLY, CDR2 FYNNEI. This CDR3 region has 15 residues. CDR3 protein: CASRPLAGGINEQFF. The sequenced part of the CDR3 DNA is TGTGCCAGCAGACCACTAGCGGGGGGTATTAATGAG.

This clone showed up many times. The read terminates 3 residues ahead of where the CDR3 ends, so the germline J gene completes it. The rearrangement joins TRBV29-1 to TRBJ2-7, with D possibly matching TRBD1 (5 bases). Per the germline V gene, CDR1 is SQVTM and CDR2 is ANQGSEA. The V gene lost 7 bases and the J gene lost 0 bases, with 16 bases spanning the gap. The CDR3 runs to 14 residues. Incomplete CDR3 DNA: TGCAGCGCTGCAGGGAAAACTGACTCCTACGAG. This translates into CSAAGKTDSYE. The complete CDR3 reads CSAAGKTDSYEQYF.

This clone was recorded at least ten times. The CDR3 end falls 3 residues outside the read, so it is completed with the germline J gene. V and J are TRBV6-1 and TRBJ1-5, with a tentative D call TRBD1 (5 bases). The CDR3 consists of 16 residues. Germline V gene sequence: CDR1 MNHNS, CDR2 SASEGT. Trimming took 2 bases from V and 5 from J, leaving 16 bases between them. The covered CDR3 bases are TGTGCCAGCAGTGAACTAAGAAGGCAGGGATATCAGCCC. Protein sequence: CASSELRRQGYQP. The entire CDR3 protein reads CASSELRRQGYQPQHF.

This clone was found many times. The read stops 3 residues short of the end of the CDR3; the missing end is completed from the germline J gene. The V gene is TRBV20-1, the J gene TRBJ2-7; the match to TRBD2 covers 12 bases. The CDR3 length is 17 residues. V shed 8 bases, J shed 0 bases, and the junction held 14 bases outside the gene matches. Germline V gene lookup returns CDR1 DFQATT and CDR2 SNEGSKA (reference sequence). CDR3 sequence reads: CSYLEGLAGRSSYEQYF. The DNA read from the CDR3 is TGCAGTTACCTTGAGGGACTAGCGGGCCGTAGCTCCTACGAG.

This clone was counted at least ten times. The read ends 3 residues early relative to the CDR3; the germline J gene fills the gap. The chain carries TRBV19 and TRBJ1-2, with D maybe TRBD1 (5 bases). V was shortened by 1 base and J by 4 bases, with 13 bases between the two germline ends. Looked up from germline, CDR1 is LNHDA and CDR2 is SQIVND (reference sequence). The CDR3 extends over 15 amino acids. Incomplete CDR3 DNA: TGTGCCAGTAGTATAGGTGCGGGGCTCGGCTATGGC. Protein product: CASSIGAGLGYG. The CDR3, in full, reads CASSIGAGLGYGYTF.

With respect to this clone: The read finishes 3 residues shy of the CDR3 end, and the germline J gene is used to complete it. The V gene is TRBV6-2 or TRBV6-3, the J gene TRBJ2-2; 7 bases match TRBD1. This CDR3 has 16 amino acids. The V gene's germline CDR1 is MNHEY and CDR2 SVGEGT. J gave up 4 bases and V 0 bases, and 5 bases lay outside the gene matches. The chain's CDR3 is CASSYSGGRVTGELFF. The CDR3 bases that were read are TGTGCCAGCAGTTACTCAGGGGGCCGAGTCACCGGGGAG.

This clone was picked up many times. The CDR3 goes on 3 residues after the read ends, and that part is filled in from the germline J gene. The V call is TRBV7-9, the J call TRBJ1-1, with D uncertain. The V end was cut by 3 bases, the J end by 1 base, with 6 bases between. There are 13 residues in the CDR3. Germline CDR1 SEHNR, CDR2 FQNEAQ (reference sequence). The DNA read from the CDR3 is TGTGCCAGCAGCTTGACGGGGAACACTGAA. This codes for CASSLTGNTE. The whole CDR3 reads CASSLTGNTEAFF.

This clone was observed many times. The CDR3 here is CATSRDLAGGPSTDTQYF. CDR3 DNA, as far as it was read: TGTGCCACCAGCAGAGATCTAGCGGGGGGGCCTAGCACAGATACG. The chain joins TRBV15 to TRBJ2-3; TRBD2 matches at 12 bases. The sequenced fragment ends 3 residues before the CDR3 boundary, so the rest is inferred from the germline J gene. The CDR3 totals 18 residues. The V gene's germline CDR1 is LNHNV and CDR2 YYDKDF (reference sequence). J was trimmed by 0 bases and V by 0 bases; bases with no gene match: 4.

This clone has a count of ten or more. The read terminates 3 residues before the CDR3 end, so the remaining end is supplied by the germline J gene. The chain carries TRBV5-1 and TRBJ2-7; TRBD1 matches at 7 bases. The germline V gene encodes CDR1 SGHRS and CDR2 YFSETQ. Trimming took 4 bases from V and 2 from J; bases not matched to a gene: 6. The CDR3 spans 14 residues. The CDR3 reads CASSDGTEAYEQYF. CDR3 bases read: TGCGCCAGCAGCGATGGGACAGAAGCCTACGAG.

This clone was seen many times. The missing CDR3 end, 3 residues past where the read stops, is filled in from the germline J gene. The chain uses TRBV20-1 and TRBJ2-7; 9 bases are a match to TRBD2. This CDR3 is 14 amino acids long. Germline V CDR1 and CDR2: DFQATT, SNEGSKA (reference sequence). The trim removed 7 bases at V and 4 bases at J, leaving 11 bases unmatched. The CDR3 sequence is CSVTSSGELYEQYF. The DNA read from the CDR3 is TGCAGTGTTACCTCTAGCGGGGAATTGTACGAG.

This clone occurred many times. The missing CDR3 end, 3 residues past where the read stops, is filled in from the germline J gene. The chain couples TRBV4-1 to TRBJ2-5, with TRBD2 identical over 13 bases. J lost 4 bases, V lost 5 bases, and 7 bases had no gene match. Germline loops: CDR1 MGHRA, CDR2 YSYEKL. The CDR3 contains 16 residues. CDR3 DNA, as far as it was read: TGCGCCAGCAGCTCAACGACTAGCGGGGGGCGAGAGACC. It translates to CASSSTTSGGRET. The whole CDR3 sequence reads CASSSTTSGGRETQYF.

This clone was observed many times. The observed sequence ends 3 residues before the CDR3 terminus, with the missing tail filled in from the germline J gene. The sample carries other DNA sequences with the same CDR3. This sequence joins TRBV5-1 and TRBJ2-5, with 12 nucleotides matching TRBD2. Unmatched junction bases numbered 14, after V lost 4 bases and J lost 7 bases. The CDR3 extends over 17 amino acids. Germline CDR1 and CDR2: SGHRS and YFSETQ. CDR3 bases read: TGCGCCAGCAGCGCTCCGACTAGCGGGGGTTTTTATGGGACC. Translated: CASSAPTSGGFYGT. The whole CDR3 protein reads CASSAPTSGGFYGTQYF.

This clone showed up many times. The read ends 3 residues before the CDR3 terminus; that terminus is restored from the germline J gene. V and J are TRBV5-1 and TRBJ2-1, with D perhaps TRBD2 (6 bases). Trimming removed 1 base at V and 7 bases at J, with 12 bases between. The CDR3 sequence is 14 residues long. Germline V gives CDR1 SGHRS, CDR2 YFSETQ. CDR3 residues: CASSLMTSRNEQFF. CDR3 DNA, as far as it was read: TGCGCCAGCAGCTTGATGACTAGTAGGAATGAG.

This clone was observed many times. The CDR3 goes on 3 residues after the read ends, and that part is filled in from the germline J gene. The gene calls are TRBV18 and TRBJ2-7, with TRBD1 matching over 10 bases. This CDR3 contains 15 residues. CDR1 is KGHSH, CDR2 LQKENI, per germline. V was pared by 3 bases and J by 4 bases, with 6 bases of the junction left unmatched. CDR3 DNA, as far as it was read: TGTGCCAGCTCACCTGGGACAGGGGAAAATTACGAG. Residues: CASSPGTGENYE. The CDR3 as a whole reads CASSPGTGENYEQYF.

This clone was picked up many times. The missing CDR3 end, 3 residues past where the read stops, is filled in from the germline J gene. The chain employs TRBV20-1 and TRBJ2-4; a possible D gene is TRBD1 (5 bases). Germline CDR1 is DFQATT and CDR2 is SNEGSKA (reference sequence). The CDR3 is made up of 12 amino acids. Trimming pared 5 bases from V and 3 bases from J, leaving 8 bases between. The covered CDR3 bases are TGCAGTGCTCAGACAGACAAAAACATT. The encoded protein is CSAQTDKNI. The complete CDR3 sequence is CSAQTDKNIQYF.

This clone has a count of ten or more. From the germline J gene comes the end of the CDR3, since the read stops 3 residues before it. The chain employs TRBV20-1 and TRBJ2-1; TRBD1 matches at 8 bases. CDR1 DFQATT and CDR2 SNEGSKA come from the germline V gene (reference sequence). The trim removed 0 bases at V and 8 bases at J, leaving 9 bases unmatched. The CDR3 runs 15 residues. This CDR3 is CSARDNRGAFHEQFF. Incomplete CDR3 DNA: TGCAGTGCTAGAGATAACAGGGGGGCCTTCCATGAG.

In its sample, this clone was seen many times. The CDR3 end lies 3 residues beyond the end of the read and is filled in from the germline J gene. V and J are TRBV7-2 and TRBJ2-4; TRBD2 matches 7 bases. The CDR3 covers 14 residues. Germline V gene sequence: CDR1 SGHTA, CDR2 FQGNSA. J lost 8 bases, V lost 1 base, and 5 bases had no gene match. This CDR3 reads CASSLGAGVDIQYF. The part of the CDR3 DNA that was read is TGTGCCAGCAGCTTAGGGGCGGGGGTGGACATT.

This clone was recorded many times. From the germline J gene comes the end of the CDR3, since the read stops 3 residues before it. The rearrangement joins TRBV5-1 to TRBJ1-1, with TRBD1 as a possible D gene (5 bases). CDR1 and CDR2 (germline): SGHRS, YFSETQ. The CDR3 consists of 16 residues. V was pared by 4 bases and J by 1 base, with 17 bases between. This chain's CDR3 is CASSPNGWGENTEAFF. CDR3 DNA (partial): TGCGCCAGCAGCCCCAATGGCTGGGGGGAGAACACTGAA.

A few counts support this clone. Read sequence stops 3 residues before the CDR3 end, and the germline J gene provides the missing end. The rearrangement uses TRBV20-1 and TRBJ1-2, with TRBD1 matching over 11 bases. CDR3 length: 16 amino acids. V trimming: 3 bases; J trimming: 4 bases; junction bases outside the gene matches: 10. Looked up from germline, CDR1 is DFQATT and CDR2 is SNEGSKA (reference sequence). The CDR3: CSARGGTGGWSYGYTF. CDR3 DNA (partial): TGCAGTGCTAGGGGGGGGACAGGGGGTTGGAGCTATGGC.

This clone appeared many times. One junction end disagrees with the germline gene, perhaps due to a read error. The read terminates 3 residues ahead of where the CDR3 ends, so the germline J gene completes it. This sequence joins TRBV7-7 and TRBJ2-5, with 7 bases identical to TRBD1. The V gene's germline CDR1 is SSHAT and CDR2 FNYEAQ (reference sequence). The CDR3 spans 14 residues. The DNA read from the CDR3 is TGTGCTAGCAGCCGGGACAGAATCCAAGAGACC. Its translation: CASSRDRIQET. The full CDR3 protein reads CASSRDRIQETQYF.

This clone was counted many times. The CDR3 goes on 3 residues after the read ends, and that part is filled in from the germline J gene. V gene TRBV5-1 combines with J gene TRBJ2-5; 9 bases are shared with TRBD1. The germline V gene encodes CDR1 SGHRS and CDR2 YFSETQ. The CDR3 has 15 amino acids. V lost 4 bases and J lost 5; bases outside the gene matches: 9. The CDR3 region is CASSPGTGYMETQYF. CDR3 bases read: TGCGCCAGCAGCCCCGGGACAGGGTATATGGAGACC.

This clone was observed at least ten times. The CDR3 end is not reached by the read, which stops 3 residues before it; the germline J gene fills it in. The chain uses TRBV18 and TRBJ1-1; weak D call: TRBD1 (5 bases). Germline loops: CDR1 KGHSH, CDR2 LQKENI. The CDR3 has 16 residues. The germline V and J ends were trimmed by 6 bases and 0 bases, with 17 bases remaining between them. CDR3 DNA (partial): TGTGCCAGCTCGAAAGGAGTGGACATAATGAACACTGAA. Translation gives CASSKGVDIMNTE. The CDR3 as a whole reads CASSKGVDIMNTEAFF.

This clone was observed at least ten times. The read is 3 residues too short to cover the CDR3 end, so that end is filled in from the germline J gene. The V and J genes are TRBV18 and TRBJ1-1, with TRBD1 matching 8 bases. The CDR3 extends over 12 amino acids. Germline CDR1 reads KGHSH; CDR2 reads LQKENI. CDR3 protein: CASSPTGDRAFF. CDR3 bases read: TGTGCCAGCTCACCGACGGGGGACAGG.

This clone was seen at least ten times. The read gets to within 3 residues of the CDR3 end, and the germline J gene fills in the rest. The chain carries TRBV27 and TRBJ1-2; D ambiguous. The CDR3 runs to 14 residues. Germline V gene sequence: CDR1 MNHEY, CDR2 SMNVEV (reference sequence). V lost 0 bases and J 1 base, leaving 6 bases between the germline ends. CDR3 DNA, as far as it was read: TGTGCCAGCAGTTTATCTCCCCGTAACTATGGC. Residues: CASSLSPRNYG. The whole CDR3 sequence reads CASSLSPRNYGYTF.

Comment on this clone: The sequence runs out 3 residues before the end of the CDR3; the remainder is reconstructed from the germline J gene. V and J are TRBV7-8 and TRBJ2-2; 11 positions agree with TRBD2. Germline V gives CDR1 SGHVS, CDR2 FQNEAQ. This CDR3 has 17 amino acids. With 5 bases clipped from V and 4 bases from J, the junction kept 9 bases outside the gene matches. The sequenced part of the CDR3 DNA is TGTGCCAGCAGCCGGCGGGGACTAGCGGACGTCACCGGGGAG. Its protein is CASSRRGLADVTGE. The entire CDR3 protein is CASSRRGLADVTGELFF.

This clone was seen a handful of times. The read halts 3 residues ahead of the CDR3 end, with the missing end drawn from the germline J gene. This rearrangement joins TRBV18 to TRBJ2-7; 9 bases align to TRBD1. This CDR3 has 14 residues. Trimming cost V 4 bases and J 4 bases; bases outside gene matches: 5. Germline V gives CDR1 KGHSH, CDR2 LQKENI. The sequenced CDR3 bases are TGTGCCAGCTCACATGACAGGGGGGGGTACGAG. It is translated as CASSHDRGGYE. The complete CDR3 reads CASSHDRGGYEQYF. The entire variable domain, with the rest obtained from reference TRBV18 and TRBJ2-7, is as follows: NAGVMQNPRHLVRRRGQEARLRCSPMKGHSHVYWYRQLPEEGLKFMVYLQKENIIDESGMPKERFSAEFPKEGPSILRIQQVVRGDSAAYFCASSHDRGGYEQYFGPGTRLTVT.

This clone was seen more than once but under ten times. The read is 3 residues too short to cover the CDR3 end, so that end is filled in from the germline J gene. The identical CDR3 is also encoded by other nucleotide sequences in the sample. The rearrangement uses TRBV11-2 and TRBJ2-7, with TRBD2 identical over 8 bases. Trimming at V came to 5 bases and at J to 4 bases, leaving 10 bases not matched to a gene. Germline V gene sequence: CDR1 SGHAT, CDR2 FQNNGV. The CDR3 totals 15 residues. The CDR3 here is CASSPRYSGVYEQYF. CDR3 DNA, as far as it was read: TGTGCCAGCAGCCCACGATATAGCGGGGTGTACGAG.

In its sample, this clone was seen many times. With the read ending 3 residues before the CDR3 end, the germline J gene is used to fill in that end. The chain has TRBV7-9 and TRBJ1-6, with D possibly TRBD1 on 5 matching bases. Germline V gene lookup returns CDR1 SEHNR and CDR2 FQNEAQ (reference sequence). The CDR3 has 13 amino acids. V was pared by 8 bases and J by 7 bases, with 12 bases between. CDR3 DNA, as far as it was read: TGTGCCAGCGTTGGGGCTTGGAATTCACCC. Amino acid sequence: CASVGAWNSP. The whole CDR3 protein is CASVGAWNSPLHF.

This clone occurred many times. Coverage ceases 3 residues before the CDR3 finishes, and the germline J gene fills in the end. The chain recombines TRBV29-1 with TRBJ2-1, with 8 nucleotides matching TRBD2. Germline V gives CDR1 SQVTM, CDR2 ANQGSEA. Trimming took 4 bases from V and 8 from J; bases not matched to a gene: 7. The CDR3 runs 13 residues. CDR3 DNA (partial): TGCAGCGTTGTCGGGGGGGCTAGTTATGAG. This gives the protein CSVVGGASYE. The CDR3 in its entirety is CSVVGGASYEQFF.

Ten or more counts support this clone. The read comes to an end 3 residues before the CDR3 does, leaving the germline J gene to fill in the end. The rearrangement joins TRBV9 to TRBJ2-1; 7 bases align to TRBD2. With 4 bases clipped from V and 7 bases from J, the junction kept 8 bases outside the gene matches. The CDR3 length is 14 residues. CDR1 is SGDLS, CDR2 YYNGEE, per germline. The CDR3 DNA, read in part, is TGTGCCAGCAGCCCCCTTATGCGGGGGAATGAG. It translates to CASSPLMRGNE. The whole CDR3 sequence is CASSPLMRGNEQFF.

This clone was recorded many times. The read falls 3 residues short of the CDR3 end, and the missing part is taken from the germline J gene. This sample also contains other DNA sequences that code for the same CDR3. The J gene is TRBJ2-3, the V gene TRBV20-1; TRBD2 matches 9 bases. The CDR3 is 14 residues long. The V and J ends lost 1 base and 6 bases, in that order; junction bases with no gene match: 5. The germline gives CDR1 DFQATT, CDR2 SNEGSKA (reference sequence). The DNA read from the CDR3 is TGCAGTGCTAGAGTAGCGGGGGTGGGGGATACG. Translation: CSARVAGVGDT. The full CDR3 is CSARVAGVGDTQYF.